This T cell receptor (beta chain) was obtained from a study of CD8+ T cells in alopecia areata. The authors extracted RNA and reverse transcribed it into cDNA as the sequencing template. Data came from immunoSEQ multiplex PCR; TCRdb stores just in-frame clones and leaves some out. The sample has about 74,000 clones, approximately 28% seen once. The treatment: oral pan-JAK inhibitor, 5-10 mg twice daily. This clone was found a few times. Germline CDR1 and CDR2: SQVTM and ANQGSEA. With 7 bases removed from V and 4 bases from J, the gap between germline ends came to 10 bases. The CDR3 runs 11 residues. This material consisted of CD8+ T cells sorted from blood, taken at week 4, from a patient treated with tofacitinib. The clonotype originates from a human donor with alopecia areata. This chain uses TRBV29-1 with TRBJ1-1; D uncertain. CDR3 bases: TGCAGCGCTCAAACGGGCACTGAAGCTTTCTTT. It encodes CSAQTGTEAFF.